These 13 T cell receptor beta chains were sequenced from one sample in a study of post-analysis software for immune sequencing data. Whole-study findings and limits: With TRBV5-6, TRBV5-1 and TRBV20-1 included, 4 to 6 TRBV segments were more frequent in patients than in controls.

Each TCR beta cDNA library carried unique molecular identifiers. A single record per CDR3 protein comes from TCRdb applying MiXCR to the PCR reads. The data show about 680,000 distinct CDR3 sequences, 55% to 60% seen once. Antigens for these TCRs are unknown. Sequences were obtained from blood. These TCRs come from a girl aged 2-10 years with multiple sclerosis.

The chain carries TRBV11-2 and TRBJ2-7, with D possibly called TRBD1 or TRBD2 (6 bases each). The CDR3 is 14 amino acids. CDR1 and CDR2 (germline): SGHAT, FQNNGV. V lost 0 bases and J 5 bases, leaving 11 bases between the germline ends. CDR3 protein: CASSLDRGVNEQYF. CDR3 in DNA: TGTGCCAGCAGCTTAGATAGGGGGGTCAACGAGCAGTACTTC.

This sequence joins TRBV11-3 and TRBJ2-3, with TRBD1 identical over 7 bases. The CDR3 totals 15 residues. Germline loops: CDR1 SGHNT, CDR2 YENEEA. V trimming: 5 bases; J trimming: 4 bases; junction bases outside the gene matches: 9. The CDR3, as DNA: TGTGCCAGCAGCCTTTCACCACAGGGGTCAGATACGCAGTATTTT. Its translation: CASSLSPQGSDTQYF.

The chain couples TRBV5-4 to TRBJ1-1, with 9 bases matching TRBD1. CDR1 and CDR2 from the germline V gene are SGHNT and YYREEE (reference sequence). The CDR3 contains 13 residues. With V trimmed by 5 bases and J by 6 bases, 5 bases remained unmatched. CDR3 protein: CASSQQGAPEAFF. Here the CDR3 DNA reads TGTGCCAGCAGTCAACAGGGGGCGCCTGAAGCTTTCTTT.

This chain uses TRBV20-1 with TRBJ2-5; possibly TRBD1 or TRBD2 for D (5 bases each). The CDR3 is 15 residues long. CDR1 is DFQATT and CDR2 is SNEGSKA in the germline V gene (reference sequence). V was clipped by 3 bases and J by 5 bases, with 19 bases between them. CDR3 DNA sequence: TGCAGTGCTAGTCGGGGCGGATATCAGAGGGAGACCCAGTACTTC. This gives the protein CSASRGGYQRETQYF.

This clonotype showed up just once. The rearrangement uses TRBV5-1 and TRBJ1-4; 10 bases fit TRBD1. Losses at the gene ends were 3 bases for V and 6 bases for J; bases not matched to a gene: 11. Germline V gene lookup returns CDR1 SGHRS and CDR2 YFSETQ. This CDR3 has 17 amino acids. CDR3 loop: CASSSSHYGTGDEKLFF. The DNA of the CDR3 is TGCGCCAGCAGCTCATCCCACTACGGGACAGGGGATGAAAAACTGTTTTTT. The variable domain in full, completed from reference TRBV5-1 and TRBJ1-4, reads KAGVTQTPRYLIKTRGQQVTLSCSPISGHRSVSWYQQTPGQGLQFLFEYFSETQRNKGNFPGRFSGRQFSNSRSEMNVSTLELGDSALYLCASSSSHYGTGDEKLFFGSGTQLSVL.

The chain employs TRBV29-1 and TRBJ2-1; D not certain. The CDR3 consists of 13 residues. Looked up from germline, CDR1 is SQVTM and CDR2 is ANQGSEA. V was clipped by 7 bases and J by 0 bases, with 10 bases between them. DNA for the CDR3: TGCAGCGGCGAGGCTGACTCCTACAATGAGCAGTTCTTC. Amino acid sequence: CSGEADSYNEQFF.

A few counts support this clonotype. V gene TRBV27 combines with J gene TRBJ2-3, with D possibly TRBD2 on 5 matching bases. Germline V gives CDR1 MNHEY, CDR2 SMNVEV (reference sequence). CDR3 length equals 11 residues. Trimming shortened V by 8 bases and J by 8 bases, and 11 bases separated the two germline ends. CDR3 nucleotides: TGTGCCAGCGCCCGCCGGGGTACGCAGTATTTT. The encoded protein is CASARRGTQYF.

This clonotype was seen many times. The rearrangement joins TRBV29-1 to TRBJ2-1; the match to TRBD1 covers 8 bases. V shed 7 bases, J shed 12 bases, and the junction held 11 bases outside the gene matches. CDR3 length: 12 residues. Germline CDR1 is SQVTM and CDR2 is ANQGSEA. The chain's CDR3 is CSADRGRLRQFF. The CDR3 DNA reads TGCAGCGCCGACAGGGGCAGATTAAGGCAGTTCTTC.

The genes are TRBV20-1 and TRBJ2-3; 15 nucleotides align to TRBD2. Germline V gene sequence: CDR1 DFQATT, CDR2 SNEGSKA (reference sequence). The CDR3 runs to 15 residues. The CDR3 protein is CIAGTSGGSTDTQYF. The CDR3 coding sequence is TGCATCGCCGGGACTAGCGGGGGGAGCACAGATACGCAGTATTTT.

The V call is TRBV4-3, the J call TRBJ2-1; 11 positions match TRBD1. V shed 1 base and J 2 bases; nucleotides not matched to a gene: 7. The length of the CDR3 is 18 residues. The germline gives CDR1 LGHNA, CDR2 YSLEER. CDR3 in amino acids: CASSQAASGQGAYNEQFF. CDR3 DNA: TGCGCCAGCAGCCAAGCGGCTTCGGGACAGGGGGCCTACAATGAGCAGTTCTTC.

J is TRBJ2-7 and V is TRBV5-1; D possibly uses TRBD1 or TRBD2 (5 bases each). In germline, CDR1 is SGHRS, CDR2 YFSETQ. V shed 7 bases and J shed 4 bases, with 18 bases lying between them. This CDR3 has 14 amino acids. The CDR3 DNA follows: TGCGCCAGCCGGTCCGGGACGGGTGGTTACGAGCAGTACTTC. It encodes CASRSGTGGYEQYF.

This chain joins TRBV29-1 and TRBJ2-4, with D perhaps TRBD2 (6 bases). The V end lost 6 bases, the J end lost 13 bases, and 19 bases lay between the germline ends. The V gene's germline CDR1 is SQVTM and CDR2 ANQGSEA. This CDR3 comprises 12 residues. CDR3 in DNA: TGCAGCGTGGGGTTCAGGGAGGCAGAGCAGTACTTC. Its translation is CSVGFREAEQYF. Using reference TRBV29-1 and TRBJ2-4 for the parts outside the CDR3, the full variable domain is SAVISQKPSRDICQRGTSLTIQCQVDSQVTMMFWYRQQPGQSLTLIATANQGSEATYESGFVIDKFPISRPNLTFSTLTVSNMSPEDSSIYLCSVGFREAEQYFGAGTRLSVL.

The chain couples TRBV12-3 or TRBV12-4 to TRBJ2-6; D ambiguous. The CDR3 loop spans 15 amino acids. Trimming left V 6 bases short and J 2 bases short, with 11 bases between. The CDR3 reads CASSLRGTGANVLTF. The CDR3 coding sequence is TGTGCCAGCAGCCTGCGAGGTACTGGGGCCAACGTCCTGACTTTC.